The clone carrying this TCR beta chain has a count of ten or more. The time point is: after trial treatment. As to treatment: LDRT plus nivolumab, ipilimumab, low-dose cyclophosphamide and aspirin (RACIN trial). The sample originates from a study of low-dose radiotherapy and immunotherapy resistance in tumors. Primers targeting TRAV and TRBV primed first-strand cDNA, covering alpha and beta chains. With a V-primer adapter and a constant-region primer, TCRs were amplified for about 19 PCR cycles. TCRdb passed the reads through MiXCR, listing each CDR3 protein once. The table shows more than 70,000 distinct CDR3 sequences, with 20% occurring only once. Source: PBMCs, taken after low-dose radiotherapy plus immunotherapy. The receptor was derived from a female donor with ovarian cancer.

The CDR3, as DNA: TGTGCCAGCAGCTTAGCGAGGCTAGCGGGGGCCTCAAGGGATGAGCAGTTCTTC. Amino acids: CASSLARLAGASRDEQFF. This sequence joins TRBV7-9 and TRBJ2-1; the match to TRBD2 covers 10 bases. The J segment lost 8 bases and the V segment lost 0 bases, leaving 13 bases of the junction unmatched. From germline, CDR1 is SEHNR and CDR2 FQNEAQ (reference sequence). The CDR3 extends over 18 amino acids.